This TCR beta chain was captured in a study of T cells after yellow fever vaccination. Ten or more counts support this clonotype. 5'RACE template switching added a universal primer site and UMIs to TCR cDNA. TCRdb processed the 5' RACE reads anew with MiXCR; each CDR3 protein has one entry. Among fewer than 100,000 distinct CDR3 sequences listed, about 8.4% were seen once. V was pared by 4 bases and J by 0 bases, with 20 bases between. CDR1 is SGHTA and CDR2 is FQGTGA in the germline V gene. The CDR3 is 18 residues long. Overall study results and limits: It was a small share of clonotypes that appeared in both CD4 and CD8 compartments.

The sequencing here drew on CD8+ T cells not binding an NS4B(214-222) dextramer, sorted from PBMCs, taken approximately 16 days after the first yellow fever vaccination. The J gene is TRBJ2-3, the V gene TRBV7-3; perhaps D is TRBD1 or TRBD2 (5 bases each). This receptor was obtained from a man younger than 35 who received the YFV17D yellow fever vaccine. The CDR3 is CASSSPNGALASTDTQYF. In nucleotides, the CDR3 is TGTGCCAGCAGCTCACCGAACGGGGCTCTCGCTAGCACAGATACGCAGTATTTT.